This T cell receptor beta chain originates from a study of blood T cell repertoires in COVID-19. Whole-study context: Samples of COVID-19 (acute and convalescent) were obtained from the United States, Italy and Spain.

Generated by immunoSEQ multiplex PCR, the TCRdb table keeps only in-frame clones and is missing some. The table lists over 200,000 clones, about nine tenths of them singletons. Material for sequencing was peripheral blood. The TCR comes from a woman aged 60 to 75 with acute or convalescent COVID-19.

CDR3 loop: CAISPSGSAYNEQFF. CDR3 DNA: TGTGCCATCAGTCCTAGCGGGAGTGCCTACAATGAGCAGTTCTTC. This chain uses TRBV10-3 with TRBJ2-1, with TRBD2 matching 10 bases. The CDR3 is made up of 15 amino acids. Germline V lookup: CDR1 ENHRY, CDR2 SYGVKD. After removal of 5 bases from V and 2 bases from J, the junction contained 3 bases not matched to a gene.